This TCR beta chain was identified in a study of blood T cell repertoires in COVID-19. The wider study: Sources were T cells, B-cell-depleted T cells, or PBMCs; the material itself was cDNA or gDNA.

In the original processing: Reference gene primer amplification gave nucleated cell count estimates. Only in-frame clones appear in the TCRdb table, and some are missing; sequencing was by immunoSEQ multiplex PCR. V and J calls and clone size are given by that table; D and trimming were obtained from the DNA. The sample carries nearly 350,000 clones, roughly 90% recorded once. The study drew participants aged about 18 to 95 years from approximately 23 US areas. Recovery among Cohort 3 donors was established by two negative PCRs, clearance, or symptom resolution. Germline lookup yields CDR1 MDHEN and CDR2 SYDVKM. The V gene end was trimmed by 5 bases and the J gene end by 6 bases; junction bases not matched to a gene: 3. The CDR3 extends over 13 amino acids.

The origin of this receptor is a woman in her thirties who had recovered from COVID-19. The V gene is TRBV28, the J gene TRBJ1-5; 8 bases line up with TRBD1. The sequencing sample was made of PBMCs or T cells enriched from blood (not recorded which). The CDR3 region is CASSTGQVQPQHF. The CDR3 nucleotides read TGTGCCAGCAGTACGGGACAGGTTCAGCCCCAGCATTTT.